This TCR beta chain came from a study of neoadjuvant nivolumab and ipilimumab in lung cancer. Study-wide background: Patients got nivolumab 3 mg/kg on days 1, 15 and 29; combination added ipilimumab 1 mg/kg day 1.

Overall study results and limits: Blood richness before therapy tracked richness in tumors resected after neoadjuvant therapy. Only two of four nivolumab-treated tumors gained richness and clonality by surgery.

With respect to this clone: Its target is not known.

Germline CDR1 reads SGHTA; CDR2 reads FQGTGA. V lost 5 bases, J lost 8 bases, and 18 bases lay in between. The CDR3 totals 14 residues. Profiling relied on immunoSEQ multiplex PCR, and the TCRdb table lists in-frame clones only, not all of them. The sample holds roughly 14,000 clones, nearly 70% seen once. The V and J genes are TRBV7-3 and TRBJ1-2; D may be TRBD1 (6 bases). The starting material was peripheral blood, obtained after neoadjuvant nivolumab, alone or with ipilimumab, at or shortly before surgery. The clonotype was recovered from an adult with non-small cell lung cancer. The CDR3 coding sequence is TGTGCCAGCAGCCCCCGCCCAGGGGCAGGGGGCTACACCTTC. Translated, it gives CASSPRPGAGGYTF.